The subject of this entry is one T cell receptor beta chain. This entry is derived from a study of blood T cell repertoires in COVID-19. In the study overall: There were acute and convalescent COVID-19 samples, and they came from the United States, Italy and Spain. The cDNA or gDNA used as material had been derived from T cells, B-cell-depleted T cells, or PBMCs.

V trimming: 3 bases; J trimming: 5 bases; junction bases outside the gene matches: 6. Germline CDR1 reads SGHVS; CDR2 reads FQNEAQ. The CDR3 sequence is 15 residues long. Original handling: It was from reference gene primer amplification that nucleated cell counts were estimated. Assay used: immunoSEQ multiplex PCR; TCRdb lists only in-frame clones, some missing. V, J and clone size reflect that table, while D and trimming were determined from the DNA. The sample lists about 55,000 clones, 65% to 90% seen once, with more than 9.5% in the top ten. The chain has TRBV7-8 and TRBJ2-7, with 11 bases lining up with TRBD1. Source material: peripheral blood. This receptor was identified in a human donor in a cohort sampled during active COVID-19. The CDR3 protein is CASSLGQGVINEQYF. The CDR3 DNA sequence: TGTGCCAGCAGCTTGGGACAGGGGGTTATCAACGAGCAGTACTTC.